A single sample is the source of the 2 T cell receptor beta chains below, sequenced in a study of T-cell memory formation after mild COVID-19. TCRdb processed the 5' RACE reads anew with MiXCR; each CDR3 protein has one entry. Altogether a few hundred thousand distinct CDR3 sequences are present, roughly 17% being singletons, with the ten largest covering approximately 23%. The material sequenced was PBMCs or a T cell subset sorted from them (not recorded which). The source of these receptors is a man younger than 30 who had mild COVID-19 (a few samples of this study predate the infection). Cell type and time point are not known.

This clonotype was recorded a few times. The chain employs TRBV12-3 or TRBV12-4 and TRBJ1-3; D is perhaps TRBD1 (5 bases). The CDR3 is made up of 15 amino acids. The V end lost 3 bases, the J end lost 0 bases, and 9 bases lay between the germline ends. The CDR3 DNA reads as TGTGCCAGCAGTTTTGAGGGGAGCTCTGGAAACACCATATATTTT. Translating it yields CASSFEGSSGNTIYF.

In its sample, this clonotype was seen a few times. The CDR3 sequence: CSVSQGLDLGYTF. Written as DNA, the CDR3 is TGCAGCGTTTCACAGGGACTGGATCTTGGCTACACCTTC. The rearrangement joins TRBV29-1 to TRBJ1-2, with D possibly matching TRBD1 (6 bases). CDR1 is SQVTM and CDR2 is ANQGSEA in the germline V gene. There are 13 residues in the CDR3. V lost 5 bases, J lost 7 bases, and 17 bases lay in between.